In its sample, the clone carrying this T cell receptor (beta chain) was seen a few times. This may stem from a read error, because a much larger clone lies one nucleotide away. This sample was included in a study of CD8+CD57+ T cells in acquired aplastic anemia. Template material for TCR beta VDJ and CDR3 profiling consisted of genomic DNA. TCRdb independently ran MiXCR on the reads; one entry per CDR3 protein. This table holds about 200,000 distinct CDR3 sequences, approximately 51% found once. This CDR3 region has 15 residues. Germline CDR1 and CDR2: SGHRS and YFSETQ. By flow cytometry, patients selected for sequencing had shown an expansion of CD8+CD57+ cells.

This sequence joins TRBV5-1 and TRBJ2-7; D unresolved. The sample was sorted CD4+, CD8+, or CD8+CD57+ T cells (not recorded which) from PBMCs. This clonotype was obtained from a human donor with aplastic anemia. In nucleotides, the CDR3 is TGCGCCAGCAGCTTGGATAGCACCAGCTCCTACGGGCAGTACTTC. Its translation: CASSLDSTSSYGQYF.